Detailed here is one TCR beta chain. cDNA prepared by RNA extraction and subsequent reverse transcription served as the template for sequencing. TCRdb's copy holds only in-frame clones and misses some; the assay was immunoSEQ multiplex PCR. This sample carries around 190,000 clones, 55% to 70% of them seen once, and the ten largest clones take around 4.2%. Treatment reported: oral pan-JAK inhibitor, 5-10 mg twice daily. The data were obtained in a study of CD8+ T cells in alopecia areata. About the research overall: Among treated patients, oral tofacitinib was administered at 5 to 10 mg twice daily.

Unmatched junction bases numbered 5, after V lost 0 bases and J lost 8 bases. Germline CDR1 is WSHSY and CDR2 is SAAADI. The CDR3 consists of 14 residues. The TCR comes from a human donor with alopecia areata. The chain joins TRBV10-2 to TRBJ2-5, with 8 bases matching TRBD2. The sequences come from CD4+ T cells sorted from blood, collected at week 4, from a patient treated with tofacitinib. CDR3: CASSESSGGETQYF. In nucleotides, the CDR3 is TGCGCCAGCAGTGAGTCGAGCGGGGGTGAAACCCAGTACTTC.